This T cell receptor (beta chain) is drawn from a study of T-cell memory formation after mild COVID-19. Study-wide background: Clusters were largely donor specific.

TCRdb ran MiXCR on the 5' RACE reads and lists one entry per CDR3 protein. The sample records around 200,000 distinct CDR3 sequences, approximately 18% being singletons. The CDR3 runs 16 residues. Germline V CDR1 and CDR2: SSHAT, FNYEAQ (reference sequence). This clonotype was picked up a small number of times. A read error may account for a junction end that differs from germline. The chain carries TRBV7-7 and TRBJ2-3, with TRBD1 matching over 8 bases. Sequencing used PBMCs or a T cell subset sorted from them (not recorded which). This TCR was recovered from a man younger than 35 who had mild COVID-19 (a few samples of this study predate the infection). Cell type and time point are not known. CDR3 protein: CASSLGTGGSTDTQYF. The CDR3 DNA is TGTGCTAGCAGCTTAGGCACAGGGGGGAGCACAGATACGCAGTATTTT. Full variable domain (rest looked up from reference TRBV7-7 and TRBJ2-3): GAGVSQSPRYKVTKRGQDVTLRCDPISSHATLYWYQQALGQGPEFLTYFNYEAQPDKSGLPSDRFSAERPEGSISTLTIQRTEQRDSAMYRCASSLGTGGSTDTQYFGPGTRLTVL.